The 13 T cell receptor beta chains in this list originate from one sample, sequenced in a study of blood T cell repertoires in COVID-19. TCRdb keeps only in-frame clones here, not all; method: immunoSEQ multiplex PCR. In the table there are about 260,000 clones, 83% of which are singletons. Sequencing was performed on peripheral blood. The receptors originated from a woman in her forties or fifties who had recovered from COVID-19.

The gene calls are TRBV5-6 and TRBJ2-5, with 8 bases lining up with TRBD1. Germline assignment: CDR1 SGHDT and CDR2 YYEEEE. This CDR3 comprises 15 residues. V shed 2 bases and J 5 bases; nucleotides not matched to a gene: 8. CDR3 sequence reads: CASSFQDRDGETQYF. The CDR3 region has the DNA TGTGCCAGCAGCTTCCAGGACAGGGACGGGGAGACCCAGTACTTC.

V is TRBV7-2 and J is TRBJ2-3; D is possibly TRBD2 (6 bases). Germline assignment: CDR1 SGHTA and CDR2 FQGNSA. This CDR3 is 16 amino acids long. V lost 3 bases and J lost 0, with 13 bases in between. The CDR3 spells CASSLNGGSSTDTQYF. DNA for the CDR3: TGTGCCAGCAGCTTGAACGGGGGTAGTAGCACAGATACGCAGTATTTT.

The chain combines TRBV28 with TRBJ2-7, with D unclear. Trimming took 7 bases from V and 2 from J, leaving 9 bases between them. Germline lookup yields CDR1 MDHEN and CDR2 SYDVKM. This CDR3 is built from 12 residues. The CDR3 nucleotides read TGTGCCAGCACATCAGGTACCTACGAGCAGTACTTC. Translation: CASTSGTYEQYF.

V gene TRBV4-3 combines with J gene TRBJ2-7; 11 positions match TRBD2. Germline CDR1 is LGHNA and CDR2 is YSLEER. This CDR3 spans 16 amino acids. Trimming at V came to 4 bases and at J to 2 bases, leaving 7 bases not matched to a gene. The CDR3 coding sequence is TGCGCCAGCAGCCCCGGGACTAGCGGAGGGCCCTACGAGCAGTACTTC. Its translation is CASSPGTSGGPYEQYF.

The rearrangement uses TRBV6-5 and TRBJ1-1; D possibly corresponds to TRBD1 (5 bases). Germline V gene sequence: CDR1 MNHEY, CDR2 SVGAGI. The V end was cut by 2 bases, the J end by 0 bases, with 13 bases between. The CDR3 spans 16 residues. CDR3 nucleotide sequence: TGTGCCAGCAGTTACAGCTGGGGCCCTATGAACACTGAAGCTTTCTTT. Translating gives CASSYSWGPMNTEAFF.

In nucleotides, the CDR3 is TGTGCCAGCAGTGAAGGCGGGGGACAGGGGGGGAGGGAGCAGTACTTC. Translated, it gives CASSEGGGQGGREQYF. This chain links TRBV6-1 with TRBJ2-7; 11 bases agree with TRBD1. The V gene's germline CDR1 is MNHNS and CDR2 SASEGT. The junction had 9 bases not matched to a gene; V was cut back by 1 base and J by 7 bases. The CDR3 extends over 16 amino acids.

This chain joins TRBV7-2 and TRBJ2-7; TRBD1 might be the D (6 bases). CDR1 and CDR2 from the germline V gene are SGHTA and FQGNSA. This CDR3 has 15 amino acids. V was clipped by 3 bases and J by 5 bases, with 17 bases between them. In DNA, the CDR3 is TGTGCCAGCAGCTTCTCTACAGGGATGGCGAACGAGCAGTACTTC. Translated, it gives CASSFSTGMANEQYF.

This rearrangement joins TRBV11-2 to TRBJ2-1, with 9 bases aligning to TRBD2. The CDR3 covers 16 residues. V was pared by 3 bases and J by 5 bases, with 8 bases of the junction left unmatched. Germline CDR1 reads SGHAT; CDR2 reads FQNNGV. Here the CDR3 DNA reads TGTGCCAGCAGCTTGCGGCGGGGGGGCACCCACAATGAGCAGTTCTTC. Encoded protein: CASSLRRGGTHNEQFF.

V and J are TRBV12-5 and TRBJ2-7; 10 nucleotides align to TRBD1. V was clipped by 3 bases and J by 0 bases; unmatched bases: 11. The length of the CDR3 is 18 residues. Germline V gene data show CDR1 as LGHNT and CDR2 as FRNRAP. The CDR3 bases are TGTGCTAGTGGTTTAATCTCCCCGGGACAGGGGAGCTCCTACGAGCAGTACTTC. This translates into CASGLISPGQGSSYEQYF.

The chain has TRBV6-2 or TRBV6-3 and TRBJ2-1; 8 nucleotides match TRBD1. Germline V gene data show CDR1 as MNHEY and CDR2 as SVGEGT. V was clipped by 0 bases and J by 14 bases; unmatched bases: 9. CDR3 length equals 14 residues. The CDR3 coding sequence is TGTGCCAGCAGTTACTCAGGACAGGGCCCCGTGGAGTTCTTC. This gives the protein CASSYSGQGPVEFF.

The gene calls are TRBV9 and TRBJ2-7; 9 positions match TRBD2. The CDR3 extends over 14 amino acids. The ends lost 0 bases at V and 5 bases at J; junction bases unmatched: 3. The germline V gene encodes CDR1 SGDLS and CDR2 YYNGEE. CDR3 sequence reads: CASSVGSGSHEQYF. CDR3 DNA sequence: TGTGCCAGCAGCGTAGGTAGCGGGAGTCACGAGCAGTACTTC.

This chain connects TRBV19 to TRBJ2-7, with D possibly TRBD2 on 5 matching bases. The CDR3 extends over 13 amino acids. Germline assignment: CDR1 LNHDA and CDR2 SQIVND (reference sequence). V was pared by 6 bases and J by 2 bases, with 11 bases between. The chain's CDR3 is CASSSALAYEQYF. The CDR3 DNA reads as TGTGCCAGTAGCTCGGCACTAGCCTACGAGCAGTACTTC.

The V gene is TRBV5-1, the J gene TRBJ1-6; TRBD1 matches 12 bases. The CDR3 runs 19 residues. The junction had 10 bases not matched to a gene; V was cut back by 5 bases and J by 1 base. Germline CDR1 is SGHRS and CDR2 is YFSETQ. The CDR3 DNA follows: TGCGCCAGCAGTTTACGCGGGACAGGGGGCACTTCCTATAATTCACCCCTCCACTTT. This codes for CASSLRGTGGTSYNSPLHF. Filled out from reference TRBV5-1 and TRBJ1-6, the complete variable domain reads KAGVTQTPRYLIKTRGQQVTLSCSPISGHRSVSWYQQTPGQGLQFLFEYFSETQRNKGNFPGRFSGRQFSNSRSEMNVSTLELGDSALYLCASSLRGTGGTSYNSPLHFGNGTRLTVT.